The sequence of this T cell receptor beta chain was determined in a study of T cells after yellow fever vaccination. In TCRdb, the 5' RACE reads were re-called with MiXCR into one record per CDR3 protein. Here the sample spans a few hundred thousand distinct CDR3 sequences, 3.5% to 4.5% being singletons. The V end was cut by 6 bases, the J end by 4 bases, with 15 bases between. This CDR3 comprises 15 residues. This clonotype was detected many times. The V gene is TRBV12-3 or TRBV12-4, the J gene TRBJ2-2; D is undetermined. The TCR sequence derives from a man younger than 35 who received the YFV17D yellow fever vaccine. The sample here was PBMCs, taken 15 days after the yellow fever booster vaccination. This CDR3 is CASSQTTLVTGELFF. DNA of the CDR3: TGTGCCAGCAGCCAGACAACCTTGGTCACCGGGGAGCTGTTTTTT.